This T cell receptor beta chain was profiled in a study of TIL therapy for anti-PD-1-resistant metastatic lung cancer. This CDR3 has 15 residues. Trimming cost V 7 bases and J 3 bases, with 16 bases left between them. Germline CDR1 reads MDHEN; CDR2 reads SYDVKM. Sequencing used immunoSEQ v3. The method was immunoSEQ multiplex PCR; TCRdb's version includes in-frame clones alone and lacks a portion of them. Among under 20,000 clones listed, 75% to 80% were seen once. Time point described: pre-treatment sample, taken before nivolumab and TIL therapy. The sample in question was blood, obtained at baseline. The chain couples TRBV28 to TRBJ1-5; D is perhaps TRBD1 (5 bases). The TCR originated in a person aged 25 to 85 with non-small cell lung cancer. This chain's CDR3 is CASIKPNRLNQPQHF. The DNA for the CDR3 is TGTGCCAGCATAAAACCCAACAGGCTCAATCAGCCCCAGCATTTT.